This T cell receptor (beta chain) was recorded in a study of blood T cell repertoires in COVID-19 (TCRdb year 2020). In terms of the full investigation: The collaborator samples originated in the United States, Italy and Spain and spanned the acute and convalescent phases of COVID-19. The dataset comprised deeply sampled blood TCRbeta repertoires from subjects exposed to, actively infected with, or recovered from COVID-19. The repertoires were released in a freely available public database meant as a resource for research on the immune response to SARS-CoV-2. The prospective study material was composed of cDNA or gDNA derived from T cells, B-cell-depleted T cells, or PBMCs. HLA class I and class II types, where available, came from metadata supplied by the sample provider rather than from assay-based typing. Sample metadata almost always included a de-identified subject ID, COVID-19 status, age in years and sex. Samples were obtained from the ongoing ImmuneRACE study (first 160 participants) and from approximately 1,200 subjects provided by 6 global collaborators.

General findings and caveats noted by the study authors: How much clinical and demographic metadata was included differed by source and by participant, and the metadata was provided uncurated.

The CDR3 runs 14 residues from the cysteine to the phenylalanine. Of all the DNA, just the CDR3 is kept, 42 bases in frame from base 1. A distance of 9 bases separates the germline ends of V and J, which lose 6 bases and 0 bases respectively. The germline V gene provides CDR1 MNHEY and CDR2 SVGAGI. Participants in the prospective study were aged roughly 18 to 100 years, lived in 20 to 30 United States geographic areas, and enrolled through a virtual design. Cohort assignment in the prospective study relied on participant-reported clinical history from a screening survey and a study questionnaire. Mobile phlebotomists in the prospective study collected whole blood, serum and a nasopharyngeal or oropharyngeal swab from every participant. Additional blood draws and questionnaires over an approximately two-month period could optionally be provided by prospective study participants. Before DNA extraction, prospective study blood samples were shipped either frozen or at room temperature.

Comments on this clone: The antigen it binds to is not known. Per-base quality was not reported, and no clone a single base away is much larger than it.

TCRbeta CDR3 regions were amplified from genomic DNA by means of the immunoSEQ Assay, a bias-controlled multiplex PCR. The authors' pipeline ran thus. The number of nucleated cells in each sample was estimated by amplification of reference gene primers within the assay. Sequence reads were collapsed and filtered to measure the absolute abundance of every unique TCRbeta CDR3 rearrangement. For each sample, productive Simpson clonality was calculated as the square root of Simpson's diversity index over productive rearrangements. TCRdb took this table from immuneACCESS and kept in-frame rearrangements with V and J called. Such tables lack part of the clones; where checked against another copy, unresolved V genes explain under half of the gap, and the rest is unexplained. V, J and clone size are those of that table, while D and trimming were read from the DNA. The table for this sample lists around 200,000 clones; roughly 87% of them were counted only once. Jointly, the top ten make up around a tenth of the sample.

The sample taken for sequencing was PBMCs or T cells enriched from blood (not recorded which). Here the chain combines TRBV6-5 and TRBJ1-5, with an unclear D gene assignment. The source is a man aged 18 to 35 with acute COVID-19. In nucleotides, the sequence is TGTGCCAGCAGCCCCCGACTTAGCAATCAGCCCCAGCATTTT. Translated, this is CASSPRLSNQPQHF.